These 5 T cell receptor beta chains were all obtained from the same sample, sequenced in a study of T cells in tuberculosis. Measured with immunoSEQ multiplex PCR; TCRdb has only the in-frame clones, and not every one. This table holds 30,000 to 40,000 clones, approximately 90% found once. Stated time point: new active TB diagnosis, blood taken before or within 7 days of starting treatment. The source was PBMCs, collected at tuberculosis diagnosis. Source of these receptors: an adult with tuberculosis.

The chain joins TRBV10-1 to TRBJ2-4; TRBD2 agrees at 7 bases. Germline V gene lookup returns CDR1 WNHNN and CDR2 SYGVQD (reference sequence). The junction had 3 bases not matched to a gene; V was cut back by 3 bases and J by 4 bases. The CDR3 extends over 14 amino acids. CDR3 coding DNA: TGCGCCAGCAGTGATCCAGCGGGGAAAAACATTCAGTACTTC. It translates to CASSDPAGKNIQYF.

The rearrangement uses TRBV29-1 and TRBJ2-3, with D possibly TRBD2 on 6 matching bases. The CDR3 extends over 15 amino acids. In germline, CDR1 is SQVTM, CDR2 ANQGSEA. Trimming pared 6 bases from V and 6 bases from J, leaving 22 bases between. The CDR3 sequence: CSVGFLRDGGDTQYF. For the CDR3, the DNA is TGCAGCGTCGGCTTTCTCCGGGACGGAGGGGATACGCAGTATTTT.

The chain uses TRBV28 and TRBJ1-4; TRBD1 matches at 8 bases. This CDR3 contains 17 residues. Germline values: CDR1 MDHEN, CDR2 SYDVKM. V lost 4 bases, J lost 8 bases, and 15 bases stayed unmatched. The CDR3 DNA is TGTGCCAGCAGTTCCCTTGCGACAGGGGCGAATAGGGAAAAACTGTTTTTT. Translated: CASSSLATGANREKLFF.

The V call is TRBV18, the J call TRBJ1-1; D remains unclear. With 4 bases removed from V and 5 bases from J, the gap between germline ends came to 8 bases. CDR3 length: 12 amino acids. The V gene's germline CDR1 is KGHSH and CDR2 LQKENI. CDR3 sequence: CASSRTGTEAFF. The CDR3 coding sequence is TGTGCCAGCTCACGTACGGGAACTGAAGCTTTCTTT. Drawing the rest from reference TRBV18 and TRBJ1-1, the complete variable domain is NAGVMQNPRHLVRRRGQEARLRCSPMKGHSHVYWYRQLPEEGLKFMVYLQKENIIDESGMPKERFSAEFPKEGPSILRIQQVVRGDSAAYFCASSRTGTEAFFGQGTRLTVV.

The J gene is TRBJ1-1, the V gene TRBV30; TRBD1 matches 7 bases. Germline V gene data show CDR1 as GTSNPN and CDR2 as SVGIG (reference sequence). J lost 5 bases, V lost 2 bases, and 8 bases had no gene match. CDR3 length: 14 amino acids. The CDR3 here is CAWSRDRAGTEAFF. The CDR3 DNA reads TGTGCCTGGAGTCGAGACAGGGCGGGGACTGAAGCTTTCTTT.